Below, 3 T cell receptor beta chains from the same sample are listed, as sequenced in a study of T cells after yellow fever vaccination (dated by TCRdb to between 2018 and 2021). According to the study, the label for this sample's treatment or condition signals: live attenuated yellow fever vaccine strain. Libraries were constructed by 5' RACE. This sample was sequenced with an Illumina HiSeq 2500. Using fastp trimming at Q25 and MiXCR clonotype assembly, TCRdb reanalyzed the public sequencing data and kept in-frame beta chains. Every distinct CDR3 protein forms one entry, paired with its most common genes and DNA. This sample is represented by under 600,000 distinct CDR3 sequences; roughly 13% of them were singletons. The ten largest clones add up to over 13% of the sample. Here the sequenced sample was PBMCs, taken on the day of the yellow fever booster vaccination. Source of these receptors: a man aged 25 to 45 who received the YFV17D yellow fever vaccine.

The gene calls are TRBV20-1 and TRBJ1-1, with a possible D match to TRBD1 (5 bases). CDR1 is DFQATT, CDR2 SNEGSKA, per germline (reference sequence). Trimming stripped 0 bases from V and 2 bases from J, with 10 bases between. The CDR3 totals 14 residues. CDR3 nucleotides: TGCAGTGCTAGAGAAACAGGAGGTAACACTGAAGCTTTCTTT. Its protein product is CSARETGGNTEAFF.

This rearrangement joins TRBV12-3 or TRBV12-4 to TRBJ2-2; 8 bases match TRBD2. With 6 bases clipped from V and 3 bases from J, the junction kept 6 bases outside the gene matches. The length of the CDR3 is 15 residues. CDR3 nucleotides: TGTGCCAGCAGCCCGACTAGCGACCACACCGGGGAGCTGTTTTTT. Translating gives CASSPTSDHTGELFF.

The V and J genes are TRBV20-1 and TRBJ2-5, with D uncertain. The germline gives CDR1 DFQATT, CDR2 SNEGSKA (reference sequence). The CDR3 loop spans 15 amino acids. V was trimmed by 0 bases and J by 4 bases, leaving 15 bases between them. The CDR3 DNA is TGCAGTGCTAGAGATGGCCAGGCCTACCGAGAGACCCAGTACTTC. Protein product: CSARDGQAYRETQYF.